This T cell receptor (beta chain) was documented in a study of T cell clones after liver transplantation. Profiling relied on immunoSEQ multiplex PCR, and the TCRdb table lists in-frame clones only, not all of them. Of tens of thousands of clones in the sample, about 86% are singletons; the top ten hold approximately 14%. The junction had 9 bases not matched to a gene; V was cut back by 0 bases and J by 4 bases. This CDR3 region has 16 residues. CDR1 is SGHNT, CDR2 YYREEE, per germline (reference sequence). This clone was seen just once. This clonotype was obtained from a human patient who received a liver transplant. Some of the T cells may derive from the graft donor. Sample: CD8+ T cells from blood, taken 12 months after liver transplant. This sequence joins TRBV5-4 and TRBJ1-2, with 7 bases aligning to TRBD1. This chain's CDR3 is CASSLEVTGLFYGYTF. CDR3 in DNA: TGTGCCAGCAGCTTGGAGGTGACAGGGCTATTCTATGGCTACACCTTC.